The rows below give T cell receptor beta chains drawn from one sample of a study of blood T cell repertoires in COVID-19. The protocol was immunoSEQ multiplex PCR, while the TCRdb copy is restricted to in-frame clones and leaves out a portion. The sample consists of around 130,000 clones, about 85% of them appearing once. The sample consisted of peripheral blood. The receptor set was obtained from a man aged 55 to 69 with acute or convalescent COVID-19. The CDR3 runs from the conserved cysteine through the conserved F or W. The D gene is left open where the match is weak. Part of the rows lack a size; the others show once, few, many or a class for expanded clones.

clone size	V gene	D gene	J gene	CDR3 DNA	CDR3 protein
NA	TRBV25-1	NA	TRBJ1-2	TGTGCCAGCAGTGACACAGGGTATGGCTACACCTTC	CASSDTGYGYTF
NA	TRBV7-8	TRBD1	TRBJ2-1	TGTGCCAGCAGCTCCTCAGGGACAGGAGCAATGAATGAGCAGTTCTTC	CASSSSGTGAMNEQFF
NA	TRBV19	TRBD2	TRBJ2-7	TGTGCCAGTGGGACTAGCGGGAGGCGATACGAGCAGTACTTC	CASGTSGRRYEQYF
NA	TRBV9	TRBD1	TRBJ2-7	TGTGCCAGCTCCCTGGGGGGGACAGGGGGTTACGAGCAGTACTTC	CASSLGGTGGYEQYF
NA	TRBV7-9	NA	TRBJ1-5	TGTGCCAGCAGCTTGTCAGGAAGTCAGCCCCAGCATTTT	CASSLSGSQPQHF
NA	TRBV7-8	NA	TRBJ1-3	TGTGCCAGCAGCTTAGTTGTGGCAGGCAGCCCTGGAAACACCATATATTTT	CASSLVVAGSPGNTIYF
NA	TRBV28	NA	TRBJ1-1	TGTGCCAGCATCGACGGAGGGATGAACACTGAAGCTTTCTTT	CASIDGGMNTEAFF
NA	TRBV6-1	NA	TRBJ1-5	TGTGCCAGCAAGGCGGGTAGCAATCAGCCCCAGCATTTT	CASKAGSNQPQHF
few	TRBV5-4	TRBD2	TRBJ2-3	TGTGCCAGCAGCCTGGGACTAGCGGTCCTAGATACGCAGTATTTT	CASSLGLAVLDTQYF
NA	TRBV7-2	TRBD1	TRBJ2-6	TGTGCCAGCAGCGCCAGGGGGCCTGGGGCCAACGTCCTGACTTTC	CASSARGPGANVLTF